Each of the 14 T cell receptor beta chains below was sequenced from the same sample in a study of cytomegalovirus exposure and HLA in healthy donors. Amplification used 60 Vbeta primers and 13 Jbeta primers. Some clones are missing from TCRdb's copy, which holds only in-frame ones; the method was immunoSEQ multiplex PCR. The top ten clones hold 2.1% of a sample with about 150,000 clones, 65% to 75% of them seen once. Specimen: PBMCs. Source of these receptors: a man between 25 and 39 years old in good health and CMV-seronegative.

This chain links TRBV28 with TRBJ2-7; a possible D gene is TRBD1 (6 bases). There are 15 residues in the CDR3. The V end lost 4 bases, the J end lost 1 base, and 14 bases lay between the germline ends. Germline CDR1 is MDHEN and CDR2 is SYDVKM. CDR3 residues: CASSSVRGLSYEQYF. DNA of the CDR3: TGTGCCAGCAGTTCCGTCAGGGGCCTTTCCTACGAGCAGTACTTC.

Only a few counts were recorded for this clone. CDR3: CASSTRSPYEQYF. CDR3 bases: TGTGCCAGCAGCACACGGAGTCCCTACGAGCAGTACTTC. The chain uses TRBV21-1 and TRBJ2-7; whether TRBD2, the table's D call, matches the DNA was not checked. TRBV21-1 is assigned pseudogene status. The CDR3 loop spans 13 amino acids.

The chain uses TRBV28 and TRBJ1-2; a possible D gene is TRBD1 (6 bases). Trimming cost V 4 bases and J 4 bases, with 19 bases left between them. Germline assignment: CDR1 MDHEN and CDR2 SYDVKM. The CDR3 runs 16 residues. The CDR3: CASSSPLLTGIYGYTF. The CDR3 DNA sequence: TGTGCCAGCAGTTCACCACTCCTTACAGGGATCTATGGCTACACCTTC.

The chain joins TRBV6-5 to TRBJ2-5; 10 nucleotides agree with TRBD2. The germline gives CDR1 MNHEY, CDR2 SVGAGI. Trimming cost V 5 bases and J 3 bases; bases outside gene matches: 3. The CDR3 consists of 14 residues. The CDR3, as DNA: TGTGCCAGCAGTACCCTAGCGGGGGAAGAGACCCAGTACTTC. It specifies CASSTLAGEETQYF.

The CDR3 DNA reads TGTGCCATCAGGGCGGACAGGGCACATTCACCCCTCCACTTT. It codes for CAIRADRAHSPLHF. The rearrangement links TRBV10-3 to TRBJ1-6, with 8 bases fitting TRBD1. Germline values: CDR1 ENHRY, CDR2 SYGVKD. CDR3 length equals 14 residues. V gave up 6 bases and J gave up 8 bases; unmatched junction bases: 6.

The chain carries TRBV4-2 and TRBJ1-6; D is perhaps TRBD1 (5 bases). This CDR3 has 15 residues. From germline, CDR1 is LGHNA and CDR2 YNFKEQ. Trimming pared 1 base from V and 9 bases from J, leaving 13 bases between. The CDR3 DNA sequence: TGTGCCAGCAGCCAAGCAGGGTTTGACGGTTCACCCCTCCACTTT. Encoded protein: CASSQAGFDGSPLHF.

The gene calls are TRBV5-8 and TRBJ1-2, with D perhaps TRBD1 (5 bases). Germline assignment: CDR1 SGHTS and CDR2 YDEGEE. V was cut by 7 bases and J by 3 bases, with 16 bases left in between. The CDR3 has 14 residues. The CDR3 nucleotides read TGTGCCAGCGACGGCAGGGAAGTTTACTATGGCTACACCTTC. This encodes CASDGREVYYGYTF.

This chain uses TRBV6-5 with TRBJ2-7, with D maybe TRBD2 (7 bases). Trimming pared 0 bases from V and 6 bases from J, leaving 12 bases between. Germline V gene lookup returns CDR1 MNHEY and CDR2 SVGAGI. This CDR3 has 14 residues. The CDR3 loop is CASSYSNGGLEQYF. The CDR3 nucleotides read TGTGCCAGCAGTTACTCGAACGGGGGGCTCGAGCAGTACTTC.

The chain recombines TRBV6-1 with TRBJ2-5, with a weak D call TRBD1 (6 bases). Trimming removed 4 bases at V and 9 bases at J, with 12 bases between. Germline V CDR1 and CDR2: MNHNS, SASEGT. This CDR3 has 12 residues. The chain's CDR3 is CASSVTSGAQYF. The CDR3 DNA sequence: TGTGCCAGCAGTGTCACGTCAGGGGCCCAGTACTTC.

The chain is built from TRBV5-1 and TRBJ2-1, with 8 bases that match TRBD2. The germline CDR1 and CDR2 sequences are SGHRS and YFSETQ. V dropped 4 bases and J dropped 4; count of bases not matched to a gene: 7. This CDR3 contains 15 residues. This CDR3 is CASSPAGASYNEQFF. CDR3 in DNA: TGCGCCAGCAGCCCAGCGGGGGCCTCATACAATGAGCAGTTCTTC.

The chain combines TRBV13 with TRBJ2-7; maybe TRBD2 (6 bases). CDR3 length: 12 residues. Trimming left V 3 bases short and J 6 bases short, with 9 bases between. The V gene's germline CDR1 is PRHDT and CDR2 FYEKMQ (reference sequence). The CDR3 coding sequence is TGTGCCAGCAGCTTCGCGGGGCTCGAGCAGTACTTC. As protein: CASSFAGLEQYF.

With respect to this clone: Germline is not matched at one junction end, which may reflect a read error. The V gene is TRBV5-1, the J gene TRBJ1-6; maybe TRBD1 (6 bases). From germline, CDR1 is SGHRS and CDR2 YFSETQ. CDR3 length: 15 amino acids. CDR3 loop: CASSVNRAPNSPLHF. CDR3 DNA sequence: TGTGCCAGCAGCGTGAACAGGGCCCCTAATTCACCCCTCCACTTT.

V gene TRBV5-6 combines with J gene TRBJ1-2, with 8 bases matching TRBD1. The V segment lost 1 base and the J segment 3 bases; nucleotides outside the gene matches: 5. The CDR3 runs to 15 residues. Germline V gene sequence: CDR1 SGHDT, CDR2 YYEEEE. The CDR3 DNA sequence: TGTGCCAGCAGCTTGTCAGCAGGGGGCCACTATGGCTACACCTTC. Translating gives CASSLSAGGHYGYTF.

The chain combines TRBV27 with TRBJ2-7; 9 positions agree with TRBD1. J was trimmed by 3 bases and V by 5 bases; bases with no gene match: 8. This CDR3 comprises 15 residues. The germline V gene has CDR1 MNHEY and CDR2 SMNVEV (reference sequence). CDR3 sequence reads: CASSDAGTGIYEQYF. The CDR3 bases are TGTGCCAGCAGTGACGCCGGGACAGGGATCTACGAGCAGTACTTC.